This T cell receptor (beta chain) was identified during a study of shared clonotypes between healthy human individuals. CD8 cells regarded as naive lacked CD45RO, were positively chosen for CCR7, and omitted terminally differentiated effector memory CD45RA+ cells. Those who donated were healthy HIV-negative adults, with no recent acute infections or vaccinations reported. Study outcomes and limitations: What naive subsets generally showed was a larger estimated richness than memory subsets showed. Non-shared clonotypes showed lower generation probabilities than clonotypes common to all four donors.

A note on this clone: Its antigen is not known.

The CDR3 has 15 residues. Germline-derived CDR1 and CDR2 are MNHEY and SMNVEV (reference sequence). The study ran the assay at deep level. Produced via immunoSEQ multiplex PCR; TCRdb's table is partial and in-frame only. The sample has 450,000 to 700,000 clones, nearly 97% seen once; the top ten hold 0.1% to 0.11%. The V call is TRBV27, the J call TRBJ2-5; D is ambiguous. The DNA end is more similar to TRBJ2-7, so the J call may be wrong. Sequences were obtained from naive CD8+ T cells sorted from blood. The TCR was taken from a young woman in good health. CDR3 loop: CASSLLANYSYEQYF. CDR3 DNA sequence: TGTGCCAGCAGTTTATTAGCTAACTACTCCTACGAGCAGTACTTC.